The next 22 T cell receptor beta chains were all read from a single sample in a study of OX40 agonist ivuxolimab in advanced cancers. Libraries were prepared by immunoSEQ multiplex PCR; TCRdb keeps only in-frame clonotypes and omits some of them. The profile shows under 95,000 clones, roughly 86% of them singletons. Sequencing was performed on CD4+ or CD8+ T cells sorted from blood, taken in a trial of the OX40 agonist ivuxolimab. These receptors came from an adult with an advanced solid tumor such as melanoma, head and neck, liver or kidney cancer.

The CDR3 protein is CASSPRGQAIQETQYF. The DNA of the CDR3 is TGTGCCAGCTCTCCCCGTGGACAGGCAATCCAAGAGACCCAGTACTTC. This chain uses TRBV18 with TRBJ2-5; TRBD1 aligns across 7 bases. CDR1 is KGHSH and CDR2 is LQKENI in the germline V gene. The V and J ends lost 6 bases and 1 base, in that order; junction bases with no gene match: 11. This CDR3 is 16 amino acids long.

This chain uses TRBV5-1 with TRBJ1-1; TRBD1 matches 7 bases. The CDR3 runs 17 residues. The V and J ends lost 3 bases and 1 base, in that order; junction bases with no gene match: 12. CDR1 and CDR2 from the germline V gene are SGHRS and YFSETQ. CDR3 sequence: CASSSGGAVQTNTEAFF. The CDR3 DNA follows: TGCGCCAGCAGCTCAGGGGGGGCGGTCCAGACGAACACTGAAGCTTTCTTT.

This clone was picked up a small number of times. The chain has TRBV30 and TRBJ2-7; 7 bases line up with TRBD2. Germline values: CDR1 GTSNPN, CDR2 SVGIG (reference sequence). The CDR3 contains 14 residues. V dropped 2 bases and J dropped 5; count of bases not matched to a gene: 9. CDR3 protein: CAWSRGRGMNEQYF. The CDR3 nucleotides read TGTGCCTGGAGTCGCGGGAGAGGTATGAACGAGCAGTACTTC.

Only one count was recorded for this clone. This rearrangement joins TRBV11-2 to TRBJ2-1, with D unresolved. Trimming removed 3 bases at V and 5 bases at J, with 2 bases between. CDR3 length: 11 amino acids. Germline V lookup: CDR1 SGHAT, CDR2 FQNNGV. The CDR3 nucleotides read TGTGCCAGCAGCTTGGACAATGAGCAGTTCTTC. Its protein is CASSLDNEQFF.

V is TRBV5-8 and J is TRBJ2-3; maybe TRBD2 (5 bases). The length of the CDR3 is 14 residues. Trimming removed 4 bases from V and 4 bases from J, with 13 bases in between. CDR1 is SGHTS, CDR2 YDEGEE, per germline. The DNA for the CDR3 is TGTGCCAGCAGCCCCCCCACCGGGGCAGATACGCAGTATTTT. Encoded protein: CASSPPTGADTQYF.

The chain joins TRBV7-6 to TRBJ2-2; D gene uncertain. The V end lost 3 bases, the J end lost 8 bases, and 13 bases lay between the germline ends. The CDR3 spans 14 residues. CDR1 is SGHVS and CDR2 is FNYEAQ in the germline V gene. The CDR3 is CASSFHLSGGELFF. DNA of the CDR3: TGTGCCAGCAGCTTCCATTTGAGTGGGGGGGAGCTGTTTTTT. Full variable domain (rest looked up from reference TRBV7-6 and TRBJ2-2): GAGVSQSPRYKVTKRGQDVALRCDPISGHVSLYWYRQALGQGPEFLTYFNYEAQQDKSGLPNDRFSAERPEGSISTLTIQRTEQRDSAMYRCASSFHLSGGELFFGEGSRLTVL.

This chain connects TRBV5-4 to TRBJ2-5; tentative D call: TRBD1 (5 bases). CDR3 length: 13 residues. Germline values: CDR1 SGHNT, CDR2 YYREEE (reference sequence). V dropped 2 bases and J dropped 9 bases, with 14 bases sitting between them. The CDR3 sequence is CASSFGHQQSQYF. The CDR3, as DNA: TGTGCCAGCAGCTTCGGACACCAGCAGTCCCAGTACTTC.

This chain links TRBV19 with TRBJ2-3; no firm D call. The germline CDR1 and CDR2 sequences are LNHDA and SQIVND (reference sequence). This CDR3 is built from 16 residues. Trimming pared 6 bases from V and 0 bases from J, leaving 16 bases between. CDR3 nucleotide sequence: TGTGCCAGTAGCCTGACCTTACATGCTAGCACAGATACGCAGTATTTT. Protein sequence: CASSLTLHASTDTQYF.

The rearrangement links TRBV11-2 to TRBJ2-5; maybe TRBD2 (5 bases). The CDR3 is 16 residues long. From germline, CDR1 is SGHAT and CDR2 FQNNGV. V dropped 5 bases and J dropped 4 bases, with 20 bases sitting between them. In nucleotides, the CDR3 is TGTGCCAGCAGCACCGCCTTGACAAAAGGAGGAGAGACCCAGTACTTC. It yields the protein CASSTALTKGGETQYF.

In its sample, this clone was seen a few times. J is TRBJ1-2 and V is TRBV7-6; 8 bases map to TRBD1. Trimming took 1 base from V and 1 from J; bases not matched to a gene: 2. CDR3 length: 15 residues. CDR1 is SGHVS and CDR2 is FNYEAQ in the germline V gene. CDR3 residues: CASSLEQGGNYGYTF. CDR3 DNA: TGTGCCAGCAGCTTAGAACAGGGGGGTAACTATGGCTACACCTTC.

This chain links TRBV19 with TRBJ2-7, with 8 bases that match TRBD1. Germline CDR1 and CDR2: LNHDA and SQIVND (reference sequence). The V gene end was trimmed by 10 bases and the J gene end by 2 bases; junction bases not matched to a gene: 4. This CDR3 has 12 residues. The CDR3 nucleotides are TGTGCCACCGGACAGGGAACCTACGAGCAGTACTTC. Translating gives CATGQGTYEQYF.

Worth noting for this clone: At one boundary the junction diverges from the germline segment, which might be a read error. The CDR3 DNA reads as TGTGCCAGCAGTTTGATCGGGAATGGAAAACTGTTTTTT. This encodes CASSLIGNGKLFF. The chain links TRBV27 to TRBJ1-4; D is undetermined. The CDR3 is 13 residues long. Germline V gene data show CDR1 as MNHEY and CDR2 as SMNVEV (reference sequence).

The chain has TRBV30 and TRBJ1-2, with D tentatively TRBD1 (5 bases). The CDR3 is 12 amino acids. V lost 4 bases and J lost 7, with 13 bases in between. Per the germline V gene, CDR1 is GTSNPN and CDR2 is SVGIG (reference sequence). CDR3 residues: CAWTLGGSGYTF. The CDR3, as DNA: TGTGCCTGGACCCTGGGGGGTAGTGGCTACACCTTC.

This clone occurred once. The rearrangement joins TRBV21-1 to TRBJ1-1. TRBV21-1 is described as a pseudogene. The CDR3 length is 15 residues. In DNA, the CDR3 is TGTGCCACCAAAACTTTCGGACCGGCGGGCGATGGCGCTTTCTTT. Residues: CATKTFGPAGDGAFF.

This clone came up a few times. The genes are TRBV19 and TRBJ2-6; perhaps TRBD2 as D (5 bases). The CDR3 covers 17 residues. Germline V gene data show CDR1 as LNHDA and CDR2 as SQIVND (reference sequence). Trimming shortened V by 5 bases and J by 1 base, and 15 bases separated the two germline ends. The CDR3 sequence: CASSERRRPSGANVLTF. CDR3 nucleotides: TGTGCCAGTAGTGAACGGCGGAGGCCTTCTGGGGCCAACGTCCTGACTTTC.

The V call is TRBV7-3, the J call TRBJ2-1; 9 nucleotides align to TRBD1. CDR1 is SGHTA, CDR2 FQGTGA, per germline. The J segment lost 6 bases and the V segment lost 2 bases, leaving 2 bases of the junction unmatched. The CDR3 loop spans 14 amino acids. The CDR3 nucleotides are TGTGCCAGCAGCTTAGGGACAGGGAGCAATGAGCAGTTCTTC. Its protein is CASSLGTGSNEQFF.

A single count supports this clone. The chain is built from TRBV7-9 and TRBJ1-6; D is undetermined. The germline gives CDR1 SEHNR, CDR2 FQNEAQ (reference sequence). Trimming removed 1 base from V and 10 bases from J, with 11 bases in between. This CDR3 region has 14 residues. The CDR3 DNA is TGTGCCAGCAGCTTAGGGGTAGGAGGGTCACCCCTCCACTTT. Protein: CASSLGVGGSPLHF. The entire variable domain, with the rest obtained from reference TRBV7-9 and TRBJ1-6, is as follows: DTGVSQNPRHKITKRGQNVTFRCDPISEHNRLYWYRQTLGQGPEFLTYFQNEAQLEKSRLLSDRFSAERPKGSFSTLEIQRTEQGDSAMYLCASSLGVGGSPLHFGNGTRLTVT.

V usage is TRBV30 and J usage is TRBJ1-1; D is uncertain. V shed 4 bases and J shed 7 bases, with 16 bases lying between them. The CDR3 spans 13 residues. CDR1 is GTSNPN and CDR2 is SVGIG in the germline V gene (reference sequence). Written as DNA, the CDR3 is TGTGCCTGGACACACACGGTCCGCCTTGAAGCTTTCTTT. Its translation is CAWTHTVRLEAFF.

The rearrangement links TRBV11-3 to TRBJ2-2; a weak D match, TRBD2 (7 bases). Germline CDR1 SGHNT, CDR2 YENEEA. Trimming cost V 3 bases and J 5 bases, with 10 bases left between them. There are 14 residues in the CDR3. The CDR3 sequence is CASSFGGATGELFF. The CDR3 nucleotides are TGTGCCAGCAGCTTTGGGGGGGCGACCGGGGAGCTGTTTTTT.

Concerning this clone itself: At one end the junction does not follow the germline gene, possibly because of a read error. This CDR3 reads CASSLTGVYQETQYF. The CDR3 region has the DNA TGTGCCAGCAGCCTAACAGGGGTTTATCAAGAGACCCAGTACTTC. This chain links TRBV7-3 with TRBJ2-5; 7 positions match TRBD1. Germline CDR1 is SGHTA and CDR2 is FQGTGA. The CDR3 contains 15 residues. Full variable domain (remainder filled in from reference TRBV7-3 and TRBJ2-5): GAGVSQTPSNKVTEKGKYVELRCDPISGHTALYWYRQSLGQGPEFLIYFQGTGAADDSGLPNDRFFAVRPEGSVSTLKIQRTERGDSAVYLCASSLTGVYQETQYFGPGTRLLVL.

The V call is TRBV14, the J call TRBJ2-5; D is undetermined. Germline lookup yields CDR1 SGHDN and CDR2 FVKESK. The CDR3 contains 13 residues. V gave up 2 bases and J gave up 3 bases, with 7 bases separating them. Here the CDR3 DNA reads TGTGCCAGCAGCCAAATGGGCAAAGAGACCCAGTACTTC. Residues: CASSQMGKETQYF.

The rearrangement uses TRBV4-1 and TRBJ1-2; D is unresolved. The CDR3 spans 13 residues. V was trimmed by 6 bases and J by 2 bases, leaving 10 bases between them. Germline CDR1 and CDR2: MGHRA and YSYEKL. CDR3 DNA sequence: TGCGCCAGCAGTCCAGACAAGAACTATGGCTACACCTTC. This codes for CASSPDKNYGYTF.